The source of this T cell receptor beta chain is a study of T-cell reconstitution after alpha-beta-depleted transplantation in children. Findings of the study overall: T-cell counts and diversity at one year following transplant were attributed mainly to newly produced T cells. About two months after transplant, alpha-beta T cells reportedly came from several hundred expanded graft clones. Surviving recipient cells, namely T cells and thymic progenitors, were the source of high day-60 TCRbeta diversity in some patients.

Losses at the gene ends were 3 bases for V and 8 bases for J; bases not matched to a gene: 9. Germline CDR1 and CDR2: MDHEN and SYDVKM. The CDR3 has 14 residues. With respect to this clonotype: Its target is unknown.

Unique molecular identifiers featured in how the TCRbeta library was prepared. TCRdb fed the PCR reads into MiXCR, producing one record per CDR3 protein. The top ten hold less than 20% of the sample, which has 140,000 to 150,000 distinct CDR3 sequences, roughly 9% seen once. This TCR was recovered from a female patient between 2 and 15 years old who had a stem cell transplant for congenital amegakaryocytic thrombocytopenia, so the T cells may come from the graft donor. This material consisted of PBMCs, mostly from graft donor cells, taken 180 days after TCRalphabeta/CD19-depleted stem cell transplant. The chain couples TRBV28 to TRBJ1-1; 7 nucleotides align to TRBD1. In DNA, the CDR3 is TGTGCCAGCAGTTTGCAAAGACAGGGATCCGAAGCTTTCTTT. Its translation: CASSLQRQGSEAFF.